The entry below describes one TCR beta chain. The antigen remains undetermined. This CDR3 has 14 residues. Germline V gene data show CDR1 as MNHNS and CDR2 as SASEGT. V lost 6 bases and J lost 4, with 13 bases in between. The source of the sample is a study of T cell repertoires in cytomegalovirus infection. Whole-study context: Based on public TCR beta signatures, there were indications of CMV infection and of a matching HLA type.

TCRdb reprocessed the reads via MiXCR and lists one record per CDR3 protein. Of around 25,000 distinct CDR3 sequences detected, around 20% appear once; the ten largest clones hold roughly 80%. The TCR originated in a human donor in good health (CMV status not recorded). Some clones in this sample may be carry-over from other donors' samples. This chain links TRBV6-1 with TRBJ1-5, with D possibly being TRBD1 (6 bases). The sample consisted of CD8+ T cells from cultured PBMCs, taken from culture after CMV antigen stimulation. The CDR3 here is CASRSGGQNQPQHF. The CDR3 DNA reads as TGTGCCAGCAGGTCCGGGGGGCAGAATCAGCCCCAGCATTTT.